This T cell receptor beta chain comes out of a study of blood T cell repertoires in COVID-19. Study as a whole: The study drew acute and convalescent COVID-19 samples from the United States, Italy and Spain. Sample material is recorded as cDNA or gDNA derived from T cells, B-cell-depleted T cells, or PBMCs.

Trimming cost V 10 bases and J 6 bases; bases outside gene matches: 15. From germline, CDR1 is KGHDR and CDR2 SFDVKD. The CDR3 length is 15 residues. Original processing methods: Counts of nucleated cells, estimated from reference gene primer amplification, were obtained. Produced via immunoSEQ multiplex PCR; TCRdb's table is partial and in-frame only. V and J calls plus clone size are reproduced from that table; the DNA served to infer D and trimming. Of roughly 72,000 clones in the sample, 80% were seen once. The rearrangement links TRBV24-1 to TRBJ2-7; 9 positions agree with TRBD1. Sequencing was carried out using peripheral blood. The TCR originated in a man in his 70s who had recovered from COVID-19. CDR3 sequence: CATTARDRERFEQYF. The CDR3 DNA is TGTGCCACGACTGCAAGGGACAGGGAACGGTTCGAGCAGTACTTC.